Sequencing of this T cell receptor beta chain was carried out in a study of T-cell memory formation after mild COVID-19. The CDR3 covers 15 residues. The V gene lost 1 base and the J gene lost 8 bases, with 14 bases spanning the gap. Germline CDR1 is KGHSH and CDR2 is LQKENI. In this sample, this clonotype turned up a few times. TCRdb re-derived calls from the 5' RACE reads in MiXCR, one entry per CDR3 protein. This table holds just over 300,000 distinct CDR3 sequences, approximately 19% found once. The sequenced sample was PBMCs or a T cell subset sorted from them (not recorded which). The clonotype comes from a man younger than 35 who had mild COVID-19 (a few samples of this study predate the infection). Cell type and time point are not known. The chain carries TRBV18 and TRBJ1-4; D gene ambiguous. The CDR3 spells CASSPRADATEKLFF. The CDR3 DNA reads as TGTGCCAGCTCACCACGGGCAGATGCGACCGAAAAACTGTTTTTT.